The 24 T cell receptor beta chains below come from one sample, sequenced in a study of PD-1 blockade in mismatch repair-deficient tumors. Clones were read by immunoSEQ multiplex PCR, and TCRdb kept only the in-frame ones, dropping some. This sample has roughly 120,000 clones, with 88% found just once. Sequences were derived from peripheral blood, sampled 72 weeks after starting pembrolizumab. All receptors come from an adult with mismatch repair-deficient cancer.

Written as DNA, the CDR3 is TGTGCCAGCAGTTTGACTAAACGGATGTCCTACGAGCAGTACTTC. It specifies CASSLTKRMSYEQYF. The chain combines TRBV28 with TRBJ2-7, with D perhaps TRBD2 (5 bases). Trimming removed 3 bases from V and 1 base from J, with 13 bases in between. The length of the CDR3 is 15 residues. CDR1 is MDHEN and CDR2 is SYDVKM in the germline V gene.

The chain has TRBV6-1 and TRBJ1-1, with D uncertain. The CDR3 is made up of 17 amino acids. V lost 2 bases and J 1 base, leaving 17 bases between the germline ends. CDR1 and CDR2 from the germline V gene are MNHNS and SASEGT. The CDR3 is CASSEIWVAGQNTEAFF. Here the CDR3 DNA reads TGTGCCAGCAGTGAAATTTGGGTCGCCGGGCAGAACACTGAAGCTTTCTTT.

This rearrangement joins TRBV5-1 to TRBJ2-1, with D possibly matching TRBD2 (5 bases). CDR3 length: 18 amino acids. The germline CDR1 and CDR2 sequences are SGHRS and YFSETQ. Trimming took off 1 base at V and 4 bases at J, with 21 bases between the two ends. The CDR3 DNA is TGCGCCAGCAGCTTGTTCCTAGCCCAACGCCTCTCATACAATGAGCAGTTCTTC. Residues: CASSLFLAQRLSYNEQFF.

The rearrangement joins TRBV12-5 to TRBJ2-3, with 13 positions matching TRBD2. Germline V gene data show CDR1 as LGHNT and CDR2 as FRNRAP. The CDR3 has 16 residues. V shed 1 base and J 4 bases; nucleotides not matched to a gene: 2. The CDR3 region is CASGLGTSGSADTQYF. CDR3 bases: TGTGCTAGTGGTTTGGGGACTAGCGGGAGCGCAGATACGCAGTATTTT.

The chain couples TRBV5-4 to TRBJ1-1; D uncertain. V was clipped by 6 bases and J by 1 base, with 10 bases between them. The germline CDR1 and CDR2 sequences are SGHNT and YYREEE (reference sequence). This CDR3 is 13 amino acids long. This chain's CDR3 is CASTIPGNTEAFF. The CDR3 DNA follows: TGTGCCAGCACCATTCCGGGGAACACTGAAGCTTTCTTT. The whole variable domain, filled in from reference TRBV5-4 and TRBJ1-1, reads ETGVTQSPTHLIKTRGQQVTLRCSSQSGHNTVSWYQQALGQGPQFIFQYYREEENGRGNFPPRFSGLQFPNYSSELNVNALELDDSALYLCASTIPGNTEAFFGQGTRLTVV.

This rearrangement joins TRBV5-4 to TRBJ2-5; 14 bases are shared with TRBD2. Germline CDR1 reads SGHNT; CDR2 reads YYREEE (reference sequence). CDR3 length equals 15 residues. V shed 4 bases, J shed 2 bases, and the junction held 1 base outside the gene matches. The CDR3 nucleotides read TGTGCCAGCAGCCGACTAGCGGGAGGGCAAGAGACCCAGTACTTC. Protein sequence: CASSRLAGGQETQYF.

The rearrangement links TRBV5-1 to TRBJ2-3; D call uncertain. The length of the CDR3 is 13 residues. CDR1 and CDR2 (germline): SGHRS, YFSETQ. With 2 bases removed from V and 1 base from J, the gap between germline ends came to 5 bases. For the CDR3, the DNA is TGCGCCAGCAGCTTCGATGGCACAGATACGCAGTATTTT. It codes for CASSFDGTDTQYF. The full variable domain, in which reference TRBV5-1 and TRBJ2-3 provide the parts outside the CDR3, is KAGVTQTPRYLIKTRGQQVTLSCSPISGHRSVSWYQQTPGQGLQFLFEYFSETQRNKGNFPGRFSGRQFSNSRSEMNVSTLELGDSALYLCASSFDGTDTQYFGPGTRLTVL.

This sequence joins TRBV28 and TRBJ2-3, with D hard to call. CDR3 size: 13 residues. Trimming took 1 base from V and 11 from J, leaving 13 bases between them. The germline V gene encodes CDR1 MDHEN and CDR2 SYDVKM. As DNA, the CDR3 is TGTGCCAGCAGTTTATTTTCAGGTCCTGAGCAGTATTTT. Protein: CASSLFSGPEQYF. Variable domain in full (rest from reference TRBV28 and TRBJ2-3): DVKVTQSSRYLVKRTGEKVFLECVQDMDHENMFWYRQDPGLGLRLIYFSYDVKMKEKGDIPEGYSVSREKKERFSLILESASTNQTSMYLCASSLFSGPEQYFGPGTRLTVL.

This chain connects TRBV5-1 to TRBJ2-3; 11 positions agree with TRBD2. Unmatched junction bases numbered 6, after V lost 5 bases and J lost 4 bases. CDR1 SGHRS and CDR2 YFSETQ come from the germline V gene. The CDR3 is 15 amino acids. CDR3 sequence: CASRFTSGRPDTQYF. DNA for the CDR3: TGCGCCAGCAGGTTTACTAGCGGGAGACCAGATACGCAGTATTTT.

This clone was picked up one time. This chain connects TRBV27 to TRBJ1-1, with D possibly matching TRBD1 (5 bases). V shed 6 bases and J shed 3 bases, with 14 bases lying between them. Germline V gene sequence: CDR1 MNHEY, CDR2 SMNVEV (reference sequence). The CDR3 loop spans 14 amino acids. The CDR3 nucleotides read TGTGCCAGCAGCTCGGCGGGGGGTTACACTGAAGCTTTCTTT. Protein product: CASSSAGGYTEAFF.

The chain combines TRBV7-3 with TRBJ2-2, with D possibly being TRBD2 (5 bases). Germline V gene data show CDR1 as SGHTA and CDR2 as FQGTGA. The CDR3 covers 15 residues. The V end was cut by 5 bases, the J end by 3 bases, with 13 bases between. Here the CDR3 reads CASSPYLDYTGELFF. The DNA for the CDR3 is TGTGCCAGCAGCCCGTACCTGGACTACACCGGGGAGCTGTTTTTT.

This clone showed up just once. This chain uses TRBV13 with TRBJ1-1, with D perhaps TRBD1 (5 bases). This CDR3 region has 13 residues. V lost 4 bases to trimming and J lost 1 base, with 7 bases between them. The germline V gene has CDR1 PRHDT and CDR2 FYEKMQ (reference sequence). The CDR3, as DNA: TGTGCCAGCAGCTCACAGGAGAACACTGAAGCTTTCTTT. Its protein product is CASSSQENTEAFF.

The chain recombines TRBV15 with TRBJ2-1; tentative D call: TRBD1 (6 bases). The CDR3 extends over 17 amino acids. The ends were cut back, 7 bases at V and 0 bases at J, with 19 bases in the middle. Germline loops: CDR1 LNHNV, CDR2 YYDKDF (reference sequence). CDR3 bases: TGTGCCACCAACAGGGCCTCCGTGTACGGCTCCTACAATGAGCAGTTCTTC. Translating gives CATNRASVYGSYNEQFF.

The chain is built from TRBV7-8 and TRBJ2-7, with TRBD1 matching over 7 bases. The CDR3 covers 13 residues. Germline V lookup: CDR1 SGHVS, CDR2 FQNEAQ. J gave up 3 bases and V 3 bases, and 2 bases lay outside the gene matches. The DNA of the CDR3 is TGTGCCAGCAGCTTTAACAGGGGCTACGAGCAGTACTTC. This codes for CASSFNRGYEQYF.

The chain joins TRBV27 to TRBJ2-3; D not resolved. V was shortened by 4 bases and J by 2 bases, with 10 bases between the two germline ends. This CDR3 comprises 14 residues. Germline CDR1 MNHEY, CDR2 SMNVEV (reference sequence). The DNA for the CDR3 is TGTGCCAGCAGTTCAACGAGGAACACAGATACGCAGTATTTT. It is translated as CASSSTRNTDTQYF.

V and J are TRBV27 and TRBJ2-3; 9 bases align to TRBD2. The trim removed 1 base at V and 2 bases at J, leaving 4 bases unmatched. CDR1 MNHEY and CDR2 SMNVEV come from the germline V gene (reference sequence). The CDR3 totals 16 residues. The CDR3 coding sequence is TGTGCCAGCAGTTTATATCCTAGCGGGGTCACAGATACGCAGTATTTT. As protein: CASSLYPSGVTDTQYF.

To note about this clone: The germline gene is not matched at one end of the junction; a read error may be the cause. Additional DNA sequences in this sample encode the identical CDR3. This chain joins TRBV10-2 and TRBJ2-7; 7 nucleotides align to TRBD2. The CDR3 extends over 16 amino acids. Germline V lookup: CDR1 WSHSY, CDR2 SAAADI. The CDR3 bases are TGCGCTAGCAGTCTCCTTTTCGGGAGGAAAACCTACGAGCAGTACTTC. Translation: CASSLLFGRKTYEQYF.

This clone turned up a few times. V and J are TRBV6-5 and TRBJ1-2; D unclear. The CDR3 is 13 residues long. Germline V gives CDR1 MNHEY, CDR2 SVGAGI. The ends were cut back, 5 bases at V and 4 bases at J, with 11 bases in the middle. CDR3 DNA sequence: TGTGCCAGCAGTAAAGGGCCAACCTATGGCTACACCTTC. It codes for CASSKGPTYGYTF.

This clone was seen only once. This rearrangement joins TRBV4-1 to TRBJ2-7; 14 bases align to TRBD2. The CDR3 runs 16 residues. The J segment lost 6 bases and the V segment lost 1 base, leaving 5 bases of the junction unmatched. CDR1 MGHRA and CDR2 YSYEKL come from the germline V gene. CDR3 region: CASSQVGTSGRSEQYF. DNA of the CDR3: TGCGCCAGCAGCCAAGTAGGGACTAGCGGGAGATCCGAGCAGTACTTC.

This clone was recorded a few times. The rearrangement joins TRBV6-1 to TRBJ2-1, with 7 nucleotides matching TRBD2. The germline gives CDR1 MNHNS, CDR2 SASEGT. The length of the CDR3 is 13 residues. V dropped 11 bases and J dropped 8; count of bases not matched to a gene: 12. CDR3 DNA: TGTGCCGGGGAGGGACCCCCCGACGATGAGCAGTTCTTC. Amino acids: CAGEGPPDDEQFF.

The CDR3 loop reads CASSVGGASEQYF. The CDR3 DNA reads TGTGCCAGCAGCGTAGGAGGGGCATCCGAGCAGTACTTC. The rearrangement joins TRBV9 to TRBJ2-7; D is possibly TRBD1 or TRBD2 (5 bases each). The CDR3 extends over 13 amino acids. With 0 bases removed from V and 6 bases from J, the gap between germline ends came to 10 bases. The germline V gene has CDR1 SGDLS and CDR2 YYNGEE.

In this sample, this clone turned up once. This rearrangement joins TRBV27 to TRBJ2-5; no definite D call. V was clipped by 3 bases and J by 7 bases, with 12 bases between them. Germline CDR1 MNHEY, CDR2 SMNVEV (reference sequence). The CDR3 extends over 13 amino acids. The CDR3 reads CASSLVWWATQYF. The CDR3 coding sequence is TGTGCCAGCAGTTTGGTGTGGTGGGCGACCCAGTACTTC.

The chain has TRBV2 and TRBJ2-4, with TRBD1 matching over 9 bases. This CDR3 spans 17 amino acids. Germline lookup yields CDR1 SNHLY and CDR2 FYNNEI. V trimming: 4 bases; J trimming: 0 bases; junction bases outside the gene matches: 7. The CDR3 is CASSANRGPGAKNIQYF. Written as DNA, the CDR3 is TGTGCCAGCAGTGCTAACAGGGGGCCCGGAGCCAAAAACATTCAGTACTTC.

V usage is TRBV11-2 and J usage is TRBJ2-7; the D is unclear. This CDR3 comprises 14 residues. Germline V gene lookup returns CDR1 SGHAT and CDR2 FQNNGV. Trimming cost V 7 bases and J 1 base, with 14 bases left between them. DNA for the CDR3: TGTGCCAGCACCTATAACCTATATTCCTACGAGCAGTACTTC. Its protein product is CASTYNLYSYEQYF.